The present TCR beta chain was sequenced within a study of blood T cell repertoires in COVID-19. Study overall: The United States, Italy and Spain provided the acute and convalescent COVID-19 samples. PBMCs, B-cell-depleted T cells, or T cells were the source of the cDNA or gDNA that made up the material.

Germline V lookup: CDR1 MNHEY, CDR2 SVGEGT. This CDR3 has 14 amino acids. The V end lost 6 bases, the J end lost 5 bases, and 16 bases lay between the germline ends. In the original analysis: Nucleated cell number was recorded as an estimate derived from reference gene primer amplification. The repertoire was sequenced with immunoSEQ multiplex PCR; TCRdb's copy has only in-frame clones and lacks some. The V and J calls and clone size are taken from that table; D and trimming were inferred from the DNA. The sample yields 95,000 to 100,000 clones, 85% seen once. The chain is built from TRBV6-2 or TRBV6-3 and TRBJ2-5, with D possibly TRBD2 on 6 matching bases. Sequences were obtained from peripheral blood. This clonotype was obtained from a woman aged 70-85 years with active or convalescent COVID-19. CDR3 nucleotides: TGTGCCAGCAGCTCCCGGGAGATCCAGGAGACCCAGTACTTC. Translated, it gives CASSSREIQETQYF.